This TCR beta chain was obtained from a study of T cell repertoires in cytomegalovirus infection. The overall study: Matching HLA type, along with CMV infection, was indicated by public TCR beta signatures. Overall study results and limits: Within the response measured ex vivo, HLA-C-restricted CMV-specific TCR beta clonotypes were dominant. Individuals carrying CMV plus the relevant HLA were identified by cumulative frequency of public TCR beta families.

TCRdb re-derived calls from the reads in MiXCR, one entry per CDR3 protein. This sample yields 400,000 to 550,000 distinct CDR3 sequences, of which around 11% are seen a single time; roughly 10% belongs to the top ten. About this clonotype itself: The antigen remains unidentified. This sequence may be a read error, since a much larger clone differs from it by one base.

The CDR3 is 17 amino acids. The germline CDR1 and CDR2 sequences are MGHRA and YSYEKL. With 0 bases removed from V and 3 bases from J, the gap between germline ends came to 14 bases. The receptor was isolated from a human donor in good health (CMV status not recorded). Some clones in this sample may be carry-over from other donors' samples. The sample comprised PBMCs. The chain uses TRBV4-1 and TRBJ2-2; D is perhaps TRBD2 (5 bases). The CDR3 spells CASSQDEIEEDTGELFF. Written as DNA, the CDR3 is TGCGCCAGCAGCCAAGACGAGATAGAGGAGGACACCGGGGAGCTGTTTTTT.